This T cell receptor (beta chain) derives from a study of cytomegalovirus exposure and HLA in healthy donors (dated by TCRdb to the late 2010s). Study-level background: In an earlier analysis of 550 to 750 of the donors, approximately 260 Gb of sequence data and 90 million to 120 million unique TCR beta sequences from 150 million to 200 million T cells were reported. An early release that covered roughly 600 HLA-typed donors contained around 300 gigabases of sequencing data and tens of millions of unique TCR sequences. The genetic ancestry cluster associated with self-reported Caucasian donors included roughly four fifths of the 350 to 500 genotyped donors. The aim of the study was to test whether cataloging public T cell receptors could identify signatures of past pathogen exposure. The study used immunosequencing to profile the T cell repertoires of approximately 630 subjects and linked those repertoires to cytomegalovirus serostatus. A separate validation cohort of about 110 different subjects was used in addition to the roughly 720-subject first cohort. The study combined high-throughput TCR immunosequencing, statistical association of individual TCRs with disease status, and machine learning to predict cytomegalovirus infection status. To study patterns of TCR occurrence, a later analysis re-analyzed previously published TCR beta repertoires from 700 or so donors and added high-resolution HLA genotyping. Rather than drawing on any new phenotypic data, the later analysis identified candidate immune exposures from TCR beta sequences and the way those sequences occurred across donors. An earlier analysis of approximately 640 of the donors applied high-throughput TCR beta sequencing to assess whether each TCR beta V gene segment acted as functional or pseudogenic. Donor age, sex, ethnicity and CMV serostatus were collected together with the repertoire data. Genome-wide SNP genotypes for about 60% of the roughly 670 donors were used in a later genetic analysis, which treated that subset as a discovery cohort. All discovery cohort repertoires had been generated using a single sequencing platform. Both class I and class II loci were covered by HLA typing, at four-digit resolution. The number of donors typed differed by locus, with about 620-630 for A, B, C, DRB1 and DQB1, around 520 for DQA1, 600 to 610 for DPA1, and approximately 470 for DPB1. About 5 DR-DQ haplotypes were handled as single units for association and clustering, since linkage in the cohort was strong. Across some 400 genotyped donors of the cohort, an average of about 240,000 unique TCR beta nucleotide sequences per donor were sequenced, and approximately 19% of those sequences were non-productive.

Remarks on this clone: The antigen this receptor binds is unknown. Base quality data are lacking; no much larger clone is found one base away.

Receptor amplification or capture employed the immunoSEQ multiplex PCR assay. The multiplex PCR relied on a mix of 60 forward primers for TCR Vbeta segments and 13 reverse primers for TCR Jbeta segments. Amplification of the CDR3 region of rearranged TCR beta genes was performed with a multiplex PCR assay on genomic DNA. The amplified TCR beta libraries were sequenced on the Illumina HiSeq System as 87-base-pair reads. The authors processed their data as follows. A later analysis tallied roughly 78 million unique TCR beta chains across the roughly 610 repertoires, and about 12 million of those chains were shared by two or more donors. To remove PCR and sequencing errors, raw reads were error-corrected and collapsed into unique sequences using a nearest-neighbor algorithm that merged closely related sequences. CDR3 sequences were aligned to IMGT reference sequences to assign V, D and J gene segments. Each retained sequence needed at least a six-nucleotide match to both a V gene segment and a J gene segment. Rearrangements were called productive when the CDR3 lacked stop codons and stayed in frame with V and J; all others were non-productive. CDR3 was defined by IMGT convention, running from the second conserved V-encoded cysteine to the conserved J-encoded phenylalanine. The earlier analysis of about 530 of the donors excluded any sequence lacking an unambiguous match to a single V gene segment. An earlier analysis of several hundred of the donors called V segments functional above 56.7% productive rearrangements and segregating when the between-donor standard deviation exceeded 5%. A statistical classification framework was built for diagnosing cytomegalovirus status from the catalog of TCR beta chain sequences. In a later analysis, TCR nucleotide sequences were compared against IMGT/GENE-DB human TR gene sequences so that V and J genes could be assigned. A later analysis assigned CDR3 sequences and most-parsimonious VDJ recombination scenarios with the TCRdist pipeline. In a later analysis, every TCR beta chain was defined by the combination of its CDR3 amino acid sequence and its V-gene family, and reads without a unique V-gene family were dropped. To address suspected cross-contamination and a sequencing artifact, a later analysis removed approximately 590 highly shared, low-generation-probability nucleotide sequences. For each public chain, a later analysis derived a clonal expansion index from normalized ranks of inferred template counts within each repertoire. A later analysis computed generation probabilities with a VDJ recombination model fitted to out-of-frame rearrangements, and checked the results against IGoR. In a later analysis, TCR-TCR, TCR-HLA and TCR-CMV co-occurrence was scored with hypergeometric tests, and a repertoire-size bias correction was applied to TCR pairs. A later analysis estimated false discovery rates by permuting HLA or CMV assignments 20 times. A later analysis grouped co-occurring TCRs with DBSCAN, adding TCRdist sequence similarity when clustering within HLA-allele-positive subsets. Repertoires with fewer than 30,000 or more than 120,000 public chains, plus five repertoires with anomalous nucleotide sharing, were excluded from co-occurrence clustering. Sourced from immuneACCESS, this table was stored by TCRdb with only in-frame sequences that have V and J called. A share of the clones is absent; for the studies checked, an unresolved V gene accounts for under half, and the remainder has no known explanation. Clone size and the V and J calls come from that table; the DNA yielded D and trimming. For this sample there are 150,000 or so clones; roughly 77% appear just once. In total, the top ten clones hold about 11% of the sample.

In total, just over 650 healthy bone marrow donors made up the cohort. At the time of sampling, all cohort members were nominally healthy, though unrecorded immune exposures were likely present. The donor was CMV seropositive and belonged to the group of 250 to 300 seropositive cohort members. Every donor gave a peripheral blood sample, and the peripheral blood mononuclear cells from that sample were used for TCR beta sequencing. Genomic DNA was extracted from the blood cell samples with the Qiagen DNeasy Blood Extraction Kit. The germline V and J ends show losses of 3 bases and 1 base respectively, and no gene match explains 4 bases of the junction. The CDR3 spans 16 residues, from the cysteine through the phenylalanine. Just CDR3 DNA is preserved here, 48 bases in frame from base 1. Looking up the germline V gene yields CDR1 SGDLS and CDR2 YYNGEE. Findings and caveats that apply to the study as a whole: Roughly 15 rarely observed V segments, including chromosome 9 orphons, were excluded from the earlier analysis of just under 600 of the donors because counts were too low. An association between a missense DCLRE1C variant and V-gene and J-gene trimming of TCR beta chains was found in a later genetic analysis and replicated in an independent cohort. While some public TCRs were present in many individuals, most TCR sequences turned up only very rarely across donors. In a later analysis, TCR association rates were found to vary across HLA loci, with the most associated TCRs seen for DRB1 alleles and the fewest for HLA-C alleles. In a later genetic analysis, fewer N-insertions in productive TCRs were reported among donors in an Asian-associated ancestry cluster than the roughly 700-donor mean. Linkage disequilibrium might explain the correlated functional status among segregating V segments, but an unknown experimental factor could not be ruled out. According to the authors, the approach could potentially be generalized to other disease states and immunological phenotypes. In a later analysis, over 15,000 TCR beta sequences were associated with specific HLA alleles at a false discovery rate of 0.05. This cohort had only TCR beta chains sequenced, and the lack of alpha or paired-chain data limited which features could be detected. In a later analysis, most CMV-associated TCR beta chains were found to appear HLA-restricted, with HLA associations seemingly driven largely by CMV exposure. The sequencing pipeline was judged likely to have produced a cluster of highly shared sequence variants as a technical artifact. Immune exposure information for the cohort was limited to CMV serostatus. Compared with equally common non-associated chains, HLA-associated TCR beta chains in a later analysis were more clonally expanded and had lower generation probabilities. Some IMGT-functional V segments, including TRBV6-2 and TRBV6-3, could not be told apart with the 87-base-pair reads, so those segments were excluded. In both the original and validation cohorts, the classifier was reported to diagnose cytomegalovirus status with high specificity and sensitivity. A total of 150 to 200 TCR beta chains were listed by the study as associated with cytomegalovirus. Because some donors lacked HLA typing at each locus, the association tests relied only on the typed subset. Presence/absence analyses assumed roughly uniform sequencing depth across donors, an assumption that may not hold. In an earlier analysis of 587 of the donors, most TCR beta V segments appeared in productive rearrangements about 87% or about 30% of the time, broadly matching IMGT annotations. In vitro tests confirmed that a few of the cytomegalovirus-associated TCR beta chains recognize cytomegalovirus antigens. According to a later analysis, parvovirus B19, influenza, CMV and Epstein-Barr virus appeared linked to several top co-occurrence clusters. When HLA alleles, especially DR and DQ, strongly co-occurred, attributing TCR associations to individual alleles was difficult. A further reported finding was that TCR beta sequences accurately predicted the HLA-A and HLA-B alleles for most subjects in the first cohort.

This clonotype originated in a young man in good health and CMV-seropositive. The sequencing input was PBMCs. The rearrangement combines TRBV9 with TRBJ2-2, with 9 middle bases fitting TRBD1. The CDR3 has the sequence CASSAPGQGNTGELFF. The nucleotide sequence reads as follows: TGTGCCAGCAGCGCCCCGGGACAGGGGAACACCGGGGAGCTGTTTTTT. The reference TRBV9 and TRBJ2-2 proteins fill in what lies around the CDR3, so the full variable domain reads DSGVTQTPKHLITATGQRVTLRCSPRSGDLSVYWYQQSLDQGLQFLIQYYNGEERAKGNILERFSAQQFPDLHSELNLSSLELGDSALYFCASSAPGQGNTGELFFGEGSRLTVL.